One and the same sample provided the 21 T cell receptor beta chains below, sequenced in a study of blood T cell repertoires in COVID-19. This table comes from immunoSEQ multiplex PCR, and its TCRdb copy is limited to in-frame clones, with some not included. Of some 220,000 clones in the sample, about 82% were seen once. The sequencing sample was made of peripheral blood. Every receptor here comes from a man in his fifties or sixties with COVID-19, enrolled during active disease.

The V call is TRBV7-8, the J call TRBJ1-4, with TRBD1 matching over 9 bases. The germline V gene encodes CDR1 SGHVS and CDR2 FQNEAQ. Losses at the gene ends were 5 bases for V and 8 bases for J; bases not matched to a gene: 9. The CDR3 extends over 15 amino acids. The CDR3 DNA follows: TGTGCCAGCAGCCGCCAGGACAGGGGCAAAGAAAAACTGTTTTTT. This sequence encodes CASSRQDRGKEKLFF. The variable domain in full, completed from reference TRBV7-8 and TRBJ1-4, reads GAGVSQSPRYKVAKRGQDVALRCDPISGHVSLFWYQQALGQGPEFLTYFQNEAQLDKSGLPSDRFFAERPEGSVSTLKIQRTQQEDSAVYLCASSRQDRGKEKLFFGSGTQLSVL.

CDR3 coding DNA: TGCGCCAGCAGCTTGTCAGGGTCGGGTCTCGAGCAGTACTTC. It translates to CASSLSGSGLEQYF. The V call is TRBV5-1, the J call TRBJ2-7, with D perhaps TRBD1 (5 bases). Germline V lookup: CDR1 SGHRS, CDR2 YFSETQ. V lost 1 base and J lost 6, with 14 bases in between. This CDR3 comprises 14 residues.

CDR3 sequence reads: CASSSSTSNTEAFF. CDR3 coding DNA: TGTGCCAGTAGTTCCTCGACATCAAACACTGAAGCTTTCTTT. V usage is TRBV19 and J usage is TRBJ1-1, with D unclear. The CDR3 has 14 residues. Germline-derived CDR1 and CDR2 are LNHDA and SQIVND (reference sequence). Trimming took off 5 bases at V and 2 bases at J, with 12 bases between the two ends.

V is TRBV18 and J is TRBJ2-1; unclear D gene. V was cut by 2 bases and J by 4 bases, with 9 bases left in between. The CDR3 extends over 14 amino acids. The germline CDR1 and CDR2 sequences are KGHSH and LQKENI. CDR3: CASSPFNRYNEQFF. The CDR3 DNA sequence: TGTGCCAGCTCACCATTTAACAGATACAATGAGCAGTTCTTC.

CDR3: CASRSISGTSGGDTQYF. CDR3 nucleotide sequence: TGTGCCAGTAGATCTATATCTGGGACTAGCGGGGGAGATACGCAGTATTTT. The chain combines TRBV19 with TRBJ2-3; 14 nucleotides agree with TRBD2. CDR3 length: 17 amino acids. The germline V gene has CDR1 LNHDA and CDR2 SQIVND (reference sequence). J lost 5 bases, V lost 6 bases, and 10 bases had no gene match.

The rearrangement uses TRBV3-1 (or the pseudogene TRBV3-2) and TRBJ2-5; 8 bases agree with TRBD1. Per germline, CDR1 LGHDT and CDR2 YNNKEL (reference sequence). V lost 1 base to trimming and J lost 1 base; unmatched junction nucleotides: 8. There are 17 residues in the CDR3. The CDR3 protein is CASSQVIDRGLQETQYF. DNA for the CDR3: TGTGCCAGCAGCCAAGTCATTGACAGGGGACTCCAAGAGACCCAGTACTTC.

On this clone itself: At the DNA level, this CDR3 is encoded by other sequences in the same sample as well. The chain links TRBV7-3 to TRBJ2-3; perhaps TRBD2 as D (7 bases). This CDR3 is 15 amino acids long. The V end lost 1 base, the J end lost 1 base, and 9 bases lay between the germline ends. Germline V gene lookup returns CDR1 SGHTA and CDR2 FQGTGA. The CDR3 region is CASSLIGGGTDTQYF. CDR3 coding DNA: TGTGCCAGCAGCTTAATAGGGGGGGGCACAGATACGCAGTATTTT.

The rearrangement joins TRBV11-2 to TRBJ2-1; the match to TRBD1 covers 8 bases. CDR3 length: 15 amino acids. Germline V gene data show CDR1 as SGHAT and CDR2 as FQNNGV. V shed 5 bases, J shed 8 bases, and the junction held 11 bases outside the gene matches. This CDR3 reads CASSTGTGTLYEQFF. As DNA, the CDR3 is TGTGCCAGCAGCACAGGGACAGGAACCCTTTATGAGCAGTTCTTC.

As DNA, the CDR3 is TGTGCCAGCAGCCCCTACGCGGGGGGGTCGACGCACTATGGCTACACCTTC. Protein: CASSPYAGGSTHYGYTF. V usage is TRBV28 and J usage is TRBJ1-2, with D possibly being TRBD1 (5 bases). Trimming shortened V by 6 bases and J by 3 bases, and 23 bases separated the two germline ends. CDR1 is MDHEN and CDR2 is SYDVKM in the germline V gene. This CDR3 has 17 residues.

The chain recombines TRBV25-1 with TRBJ2-2, with 8 nucleotides matching TRBD1. CDR3 size: 18 residues. Germline values: CDR1 MGHDK, CDR2 SYGVNS. V shed 0 bases and J 2 bases; nucleotides not matched to a gene: 8. CDR3 loop: CASSEYVGRGPNTGELFF. CDR3 nucleotide sequence: TGTGCCAGCAGTGAATATGTAGGCAGGGGGCCTAACACCGGGGAGCTGTTTTTT.

The chain employs TRBV28 and TRBJ1-2, with 7 bases fitting TRBD1. J gave up 5 bases and V 6 bases, and 15 bases lay outside the gene matches. Germline values: CDR1 MDHEN, CDR2 SYDVKM. CDR3 length equals 16 residues. The CDR3 protein is CASSPAGQPEGYGYTF. DNA of the CDR3: TGTGCCAGCAGCCCCGCGGGACAGCCCGAAGGTTATGGCTACACCTTC.

The V call is TRBV19, the J call TRBJ1-6; 8 bases align to TRBD1. Germline CDR1 LNHDA, CDR2 SQIVND (reference sequence). This CDR3 comprises 15 residues. The ends lost 3 bases at V and 8 bases at J; junction bases unmatched: 6. The CDR3 spells CASSMGDRGYSPLHF. CDR3 bases: TGTGCCAGTAGTATGGGAGACAGGGGTTATTCACCCCTCCACTTT.

The V gene is TRBV7-8, the J gene TRBJ1-2; 7 positions agree with TRBD1. With V trimmed by 5 bases and J by 3 bases, 3 bases remained unmatched. Per the germline V gene, CDR1 is SGHVS and CDR2 is FQNEAQ. The CDR3 spans 13 residues. CDR3 amino acids: CASSGQVDYGYTF. CDR3 nucleotide sequence: TGTGCCAGCAGCGGACAGGTCGACTATGGCTACACCTTC.

This chain joins TRBV19 and TRBJ2-3, with D possibly matching TRBD2 (6 bases). This CDR3 spans 14 amino acids. Per germline, CDR1 LNHDA and CDR2 SQIVND (reference sequence). Trimming cost V 2 bases and J 1 base, with 7 bases left between them. The CDR3 here is CASSIWGGTDTQYF. The DNA for the CDR3 is TGTGCCAGTAGTATATGGGGGGGCACAGATACGCAGTATTTT. Complete variable domain (other parts from reference TRBV19 and TRBJ2-3): DGGITQSPKYLFRKEGQNVTLSCEQNLNHDAMYWYRQDPGQGLRLIYYSQIVNDFQKGDIAEGYSVSREKKESFPLTVTSAQKNPTAFYLCASSIWGGTDTQYFGPGTRLTVL.

This chain connects TRBV5-4 to TRBJ2-5; a possible D gene is TRBD1 (5 bases). V lost 4 bases and J lost 4, with 14 bases in between. The CDR3 totals 14 residues. Germline CDR1 and CDR2: SGHNT and YYREEE (reference sequence). CDR3 sequence: CASSATVSGETQYF. The CDR3 nucleotides read TGTGCCAGCAGCGCGACAGTTTCTGGAGAGACCCAGTACTTC.

The chain carries TRBV3-1 (or the pseudogene TRBV3-2) and TRBJ1-2; TRBD1 agrees at 8 bases. V shed 6 bases, J shed 4 bases, and the junction held 10 bases outside the gene matches. Per the germline V gene, CDR1 is LGHDT and CDR2 is YNNKEL (reference sequence). The length of the CDR3 is 15 residues. CDR3 sequence: CASRGGRGQAYGYTF. As DNA, the CDR3 is TGTGCCAGCAGGGGGGGCAGGGGGCAGGCCTATGGCTACACCTTC.

The chain uses TRBV5-4 and TRBJ2-1; D is uncertain. Germline lookup yields CDR1 SGHNT and CDR2 YYREEE (reference sequence). V shed 4 bases and J shed 0 bases, with 11 bases lying between them. The CDR3 is made up of 15 amino acids. The CDR3 DNA reads as TGTGCCAGCAGCCCAGGATTAATCTCCTACAATGAGCAGTTCTTC. It is translated as CASSPGLISYNEQFF.

V and J are TRBV7-2 and TRBJ2-5, with D unresolved. Germline-derived CDR1 and CDR2 are SGHTA and FQGNSA. Trimming took off 2 bases at V and 2 bases at J, with 9 bases between the two ends. This CDR3 spans 14 amino acids. The CDR3 DNA follows: TGTGCCAGCAGCTTACGACCCAGGCAAGAGACCCAGTACTTC. Its protein is CASSLRPRQETQYF.

Notes on this clone: The junction departs from germline at one end; a sequencing error may be responsible. CDR3 DNA: TGCAGCGTTGAATCAAGTTTCTACGGGCAGTACTTC. It yields the protein CSVESSFYGQYF. This chain uses TRBV29-1 with TRBJ2-7, with D unclear. Germline assignment: CDR1 SQVTM and CDR2 ANQGSEA. The CDR3 runs 12 residues.

J is TRBJ2-3 and V is TRBV19, with 7 bases that match TRBD2. Germline CDR1 LNHDA, CDR2 SQIVND (reference sequence). Losses at the gene ends were 5 bases for V and 0 bases for J; bases not matched to a gene: 2. The CDR3 covers 14 residues. The CDR3 DNA follows: TGTGCCAGTAGTTGGGGGGGAAGCACAGATACGCAGTATTTT. It codes for CASSWGGSTDTQYF.

V usage is TRBV9 and J usage is TRBJ2-3; 14 bases fit TRBD2. The germline gives CDR1 SGDLS, CDR2 YYNGEE. V lost 4 bases, J lost 2 bases, and 6 bases stayed unmatched. The CDR3 loop spans 17 amino acids. DNA for the CDR3: TGTGCCAGCAGCCCAGGACTAGCGGGGGGCCTCACAGATACGCAGTATTTT. Its translation: CASSPGLAGGLTDTQYF.